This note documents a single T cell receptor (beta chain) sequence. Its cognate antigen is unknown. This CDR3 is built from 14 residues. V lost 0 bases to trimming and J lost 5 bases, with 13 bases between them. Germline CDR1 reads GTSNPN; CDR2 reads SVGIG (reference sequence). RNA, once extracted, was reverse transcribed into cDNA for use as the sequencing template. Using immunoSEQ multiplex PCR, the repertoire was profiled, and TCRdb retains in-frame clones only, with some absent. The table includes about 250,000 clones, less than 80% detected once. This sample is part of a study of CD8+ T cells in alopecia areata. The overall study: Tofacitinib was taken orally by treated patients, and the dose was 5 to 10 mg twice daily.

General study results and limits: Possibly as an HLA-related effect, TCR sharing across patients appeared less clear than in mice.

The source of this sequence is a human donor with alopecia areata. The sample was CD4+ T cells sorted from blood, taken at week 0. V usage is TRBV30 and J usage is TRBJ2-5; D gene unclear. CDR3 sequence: CAWSVGITGETQYF. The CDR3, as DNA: TGTGCCTGGAGTGTTGGGATTACCGGGGAGACCCAGTACTTC.